The 31 T cell receptor beta chains reported below all come from one sample, sequenced in a study of OX40 agonist ivuxolimab in advanced cancers. Profiled with immunoSEQ multiplex PCR; TCRdb holds only in-frame clones, not every one. The table records about 26,000 clones, around 79% of them present only once. Sequencing was performed on CD4+ or CD8+ T cells sorted from blood, taken in a trial of the OX40 agonist ivuxolimab. These receptors were collected from an adult with an advanced solid tumor such as melanoma, head and neck, liver or kidney cancer.

The chain's CDR3 is CASSSGLASTDTQYF. In DNA form, the CDR3 reads TGTGCCAGCAGCTCAGGACTAGCTAGCACAGATACGCAGTATTTT. The genes are TRBV9 and TRBJ2-3; 8 positions match TRBD2. The V and J ends lost 4 bases and 0 bases, in that order; junction bases with no gene match: 4. This CDR3 spans 15 amino acids. The V gene's germline CDR1 is SGDLS and CDR2 YYNGEE.

This chain uses TRBV4-1 with TRBJ1-4; 7 bases fit TRBD1. Germline lookup yields CDR1 MGHRA and CDR2 YSYEKL. This CDR3 comprises 16 residues. The V segment lost 0 bases and the J segment 10 bases; nucleotides outside the gene matches: 11. Here the CDR3 reads CASSQDPHRGLRKLFF. CDR3 in DNA: TGCGCCAGCAGCCAAGATCCCCACAGGGGACTGCGAAAACTGTTTTTT.

The chain joins TRBV19 to TRBJ1-2; D not resolved. V dropped 5 bases and J dropped 4 bases, with 14 bases sitting between them. CDR3 length equals 14 residues. Germline CDR1 is LNHDA and CDR2 is SQIVND (reference sequence). CDR3 protein: CASSELRKTYGYTF. The CDR3 coding sequence is TGTGCCAGTAGTGAGCTTCGAAAGACCTATGGCTACACCTTC.

By share, this clone counts as medium-sized. The CDR3 here is CATSRPSGTGDSNQPQHF. In DNA, the CDR3 is TGTGCCACCAGCAGACCTTCCGGGACAGGGGATAGCAATCAGCCCCAGCATTTT. V and J are TRBV15 and TRBJ1-5; 10 nucleotides agree with TRBD1. The CDR3 is 18 residues long. Per germline, CDR1 LNHNV and CDR2 YYDKDF (reference sequence). V trimming: 2 bases; J trimming: 0 bases; junction bases outside the gene matches: 7.

This clone was found once. This chain uses TRBV29-1 with TRBJ2-3; TRBD2 aligns across 8 bases. Germline V gives CDR1 SQVTM, CDR2 ANQGSEA. This CDR3 is 16 amino acids long. With V trimmed by 2 bases and J by 4 bases, 11 bases remained unmatched. The CDR3 here is CSVEFSGLGYADTQYF. CDR3 nucleotide sequence: TGCAGCGTTGAATTCTCGGGACTAGGGTATGCAGATACGCAGTATTTT.

This clone occurred a few times. V usage is TRBV28 and J usage is TRBJ2-7, with D perhaps TRBD1 or TRBD2 (5 bases each). V lost 7 bases and J lost 2, with 18 bases in between. The CDR3 consists of 15 residues. Germline CDR1 reads MDHEN; CDR2 reads SYDVKM. CDR3 residues: CASKPSGTSPYEQYF. CDR3 in DNA: TGTGCCAGCAAACCCTCAGGGACGTCCCCCTACGAGCAGTACTTC.

The rearrangement links TRBV6-5 to TRBJ2-5; a possible D gene is TRBD1 (6 bases). The CDR3 has 14 amino acids. In germline, CDR1 is MNHEY, CDR2 SVGAGI. V was clipped by 6 bases and J by 0 bases, with 11 bases between them. This CDR3 reads CASRKTGNQETQYF. The CDR3 DNA reads as TGTGCCAGCAGGAAAACAGGGAACCAAGAGACCCAGTACTTC.

This clone appeared a few times. The chain recombines TRBV4-1 with TRBJ2-7; D not certain. The V end was cut by 0 bases, the J end by 3 bases, with 6 bases between. Looked up from germline, CDR1 is MGHRA and CDR2 is YSYEKL. This CDR3 region has 13 residues. As DNA, the CDR3 is TGCGCCAGCAGCCAAGATAATGGCTACGAGCAGTACTTC. Its translation is CASSQDNGYEQYF.

The rearrangement uses TRBV14 and TRBJ1-3; TRBD1 matches at 7 bases. CDR3 length equals 15 residues. V shed 6 bases, J shed 0 bases, and the junction held 5 bases outside the gene matches. CDR1 is SGHDN and CDR2 is FVKESK in the germline V gene. Here the CDR3 reads CASSRDSTSGNTIYF. The CDR3 DNA sequence: TGTGCCAGCAGTCGGGACAGCACCTCTGGAAACACCATATATTTT.

This clone was counted once. This chain uses TRBV7-9 with TRBJ2-7; D ambiguous. Germline V lookup: CDR1 SEHNR, CDR2 FQNEAQ (reference sequence). The CDR3 runs 14 residues. V was cut by 0 bases and J by 4 bases, with 10 bases left in between. This chain's CDR3 is CASSLALNTYEQYF. The CDR3 DNA is TGTGCCAGCAGCTTAGCGCTAAATACTTACGAGCAGTACTTC.

This clone was seen a few times. This chain connects TRBV5-5 to TRBJ1-2; no clear D. The V and J ends lost 6 bases and 8 bases respectively, with 23 bases between them. The CDR3 extends over 15 amino acids. Germline CDR1 and CDR2: SGHKS and YYEKEE (reference sequence). CDR3 DNA sequence: TGTGCCAGCAACCCTGGGCCAGCGGCCCTCTTGGGCTACACCTTC. It yields the protein CASNPGPAALLGYTF.

This clone was counted a few times. The chain uses TRBV16 and TRBJ1-2; D is unclear. V dropped 3 bases and J dropped 8 bases, with 19 bases sitting between them. The CDR3 is 15 residues long. Per germline, CDR1 KGHSY and CDR2 FQNENV. DNA of the CDR3: TGTGCCAGCAGCCACTTTGACGGGCCCGTAAGGGGCTACACCTTC. This gives the protein CASSHFDGPVRGYTF. Based on the CDR3 plus reference TRBV16 and TRBJ1-2, the full variable domain is GEEVAQTPKHLVRGEGQKAKLYCAPIKGHSYVFWYQQVLKNEFKFLISFQNENVFDETGMPKERFSAKCLPNSPCSLEIQATKLEDSAVYFCASSHFDGPVRGYTFGSGTRLTVV.

The chain carries TRBV15 and TRBJ2-5; TRBD1 agrees at 7 bases. V shed 1 base, J shed 5 bases, and the junction held 4 bases outside the gene matches. In germline, CDR1 is LNHNV, CDR2 YYDKDF (reference sequence). The CDR3 spans 14 residues. The CDR3 sequence: CATSRGDREETQYF. The CDR3 bases are TGTGCCACCAGCAGAGGAGACAGGGAGGAGACCCAGTACTTC.

The chain couples TRBV15 to TRBJ1-1, with D maybe TRBD1 (6 bases). Deletions cut 5 bases from V and 4 bases from J, with 17 bases between. CDR1 and CDR2 (germline): LNHNV, YYDKDF (reference sequence). The CDR3 covers 15 residues. CDR3 loop: CATSLKTGMFTEAFF. The CDR3 DNA reads as TGTGCCACCAGCCTCAAAACAGGGATGTTCACTGAAGCTTTCTTT.

The chain links TRBV11-3 to TRBJ2-3, with 12 bases that match TRBD2. From germline, CDR1 is SGHNT and CDR2 YENEEA. V was pared by 4 bases and J by 4 bases, with 9 bases of the junction left unmatched. This CDR3 region has 17 residues. The CDR3, as DNA: TGTGCCAGCAGCTCCGGACTAGCGGGATCTGGCCCAGATACGCAGTATTTT. This codes for CASSSGLAGSGPDTQYF.

The genes are TRBV6-1 and TRBJ2-7; TRBD1 or TRBD2 may be the D gene (6 bases each). The V gene's germline CDR1 is MNHNS and CDR2 SASEGT. V was shortened by 4 bases and J by 5 bases, with 18 bases between the two germline ends. CDR3 length: 15 residues. The CDR3 here is CASSVNRGQMDEQYF. CDR3 in DNA: TGTGCCAGCAGTGTCAATCGGGGGCAAATGGACGAGCAGTACTTC.

The chain couples TRBV11-3 to TRBJ2-6, with 8 bases identical to TRBD1. In germline, CDR1 is SGHNT, CDR2 YENEEA. V dropped 3 bases and J dropped 2; count of bases not matched to a gene: 3. This CDR3 is built from 16 residues. CDR3 protein: CASSFDRGTGANVLTF. CDR3 DNA sequence: TGTGCCAGCAGCTTTGACAGGGGAACTGGGGCCAACGTCCTGACTTTC. The whole variable domain, remainder taken from reference TRBV11-3 and TRBJ2-6, is EAGVVQSPRYKIIEKKQPVAFWCNPISGHNTLYWYLQNLGQGPELLIRYENEEAVDDSQLPKDRFSAERLKGVDSTLKIQPAELGDSAVYLCASSFDRGTGANVLTFGAGSRLTVL.

The table lists this clone with a few counts. CDR3 sequence: CASSPVDYEQYF. The CDR3 region has the DNA TGTGCCAGCAGTCCCGTGGACTACGAGCAGTACTTC. The gene calls are TRBV28 and TRBJ2-7; D remains ambiguous. The CDR3 contains 12 residues. V was clipped by 5 bases and J by 3 bases, with 8 bases between them. Germline V gene data show CDR1 as MDHEN and CDR2 as SYDVKM.

V and J are TRBV5-4 and TRBJ2-7; D ambiguous. V was clipped by 0 bases and J by 5 bases, with 9 bases between them. Germline lookup yields CDR1 SGHNT and CDR2 YYREEE (reference sequence). CDR3 length equals 13 residues. CDR3 sequence reads: CASSLGPGDEQYF. CDR3 DNA: TGTGCCAGCAGCTTGGGACCGGGCGACGAGCAGTACTTC.

Here the CDR3 DNA reads TGTGCCAGCAGCCAAGCTCAGGGAAGCAATCAGCCCCAGCATTTT. It yields the protein CASSQAQGSNQPQHF. The chain carries TRBV4-2 and TRBJ1-5; perhaps TRBD1 as D (5 bases). CDR3 length equals 15 residues. Germline V gene data show CDR1 as LGHNA and CDR2 as YNFKEQ. Trimming shortened V by 1 base and J by 1 base, and 8 bases separated the two germline ends.

The chain carries TRBV4-1 and TRBJ2-3; tentatively, D is TRBD1 or TRBD2 (5 bases each). V lost 5 bases and J 0 bases, leaving 12 bases between the germline ends. This CDR3 comprises 15 residues. Germline assignment: CDR1 MGHRA and CDR2 YSYEKL. The CDR3 loop is CASSLGPGSTDTQYF. The DNA for the CDR3 is TGCGCCAGCAGCTTGGGACCCGGTAGCACAGATACGCAGTATTTT.

The chain links TRBV5-3 to TRBJ2-7; 13 nucleotides align to TRBD2. TRBV5-3 qualifies as an ORF whose function is uncertain. CDR3 length equals 13 residues. The V and J ends lost 8 bases and 7 bases, in that order; junction bases with no gene match: 6. CDR3 sequence reads: CASSGLAGDEQYF. CDR3 bases: TGTGCCAGCAGCGGACTAGCGGGAGATGAGCAGTACTTC.

The chain is built from TRBV6-4 and TRBJ2-3; 9 positions match TRBD2. Germline loops: CDR1 MRHNA, CDR2 SNTAGT. CDR3 length: 16 residues. V was clipped by 3 bases and J by 2 bases; unmatched bases: 6. In DNA form, the CDR3 reads TGTGCCAGCAGTGAGGATAGCGGGGGATCCACAGATACGCAGTATTTT. Protein sequence: CASSEDSGGSTDTQYF.

V and J are TRBV7-3 and TRBJ2-6, with D unclear. From germline, CDR1 is SGHTA and CDR2 FQGTGA. V was trimmed by 3 bases and J by 0 bases, leaving 12 bases between them. This CDR3 has 17 residues. The CDR3 spells CASSLGSTYSGANVLTF. The DNA for the CDR3 is TGTGCCAGCAGCTTGGGCAGCACTTACTCTGGGGCCAACGTCCTGACTTTC.

The table lists this clone with a count of one. This chain joins TRBV10-3 and TRBJ2-1; 7 bases are shared with TRBD2. The CDR3 length is 15 residues. The V and J ends lost 3 bases and 6 bases, in that order; junction bases with no gene match: 8. CDR1 is ENHRY and CDR2 is SYGVKD in the germline V gene. The CDR3 is CAISDVSSGLNEQFF. The CDR3 DNA sequence: TGTGCCATCAGTGATGTCTCTAGCGGACTCAATGAGCAGTTCTTC.

This chain joins TRBV7-6 and TRBJ1-5; 8 bases line up with TRBD1. V lost 2 bases, J lost 0 bases, and 15 bases stayed unmatched. Germline V lookup: CDR1 SGHVS, CDR2 FNYEAQ. The CDR3 has 20 residues. The CDR3 is CASSLLAPARGLDSNQPQHF. In DNA form, the CDR3 reads TGTGCCAGCAGCTTATTGGCCCCAGCCAGGGGGCTCGATAGCAATCAGCCCCAGCATTTT.

The chain links TRBV11-3 to TRBJ2-3; 9 positions agree with TRBD2. The CDR3 totals 18 residues. Germline V CDR1 and CDR2: SGHNT, YENEEA. The V gene end was trimmed by 4 bases and the J gene end by 2 bases; junction bases not matched to a gene: 13. The DNA for the CDR3 is TGTGCCAGCAGCTGCAGACTAGCGGAGGGGGGGACCACAGATACGCAGTATTTT. The encoded protein is CASSCRLAEGGTTDTQYF.

The rearrangement links TRBV7-9 to TRBJ2-1; weak D call: TRBD2 (5 bases). The CDR3 extends over 12 amino acids. The germline gives CDR1 SEHNR, CDR2 FQNEAQ (reference sequence). Trimming took 3 bases from V and 6 from J, leaving 6 bases between them. The CDR3 region has the DNA TGTGCCAGCAGCTTCGGGATCAATGAGCAGTTCTTC. Its protein product is CASSFGINEQFF.

This chain connects TRBV4-1 to TRBJ2-3; D gene uncertain. The germline CDR1 and CDR2 sequences are MGHRA and YSYEKL. CDR3 size: 14 residues. Trimming pared 0 bases from V and 2 bases from J, leaving 6 bases between. In nucleotides, the CDR3 is TGCGCCAGCAGCCAAGAATACGACACAGATACGCAGTATTTT. This encodes CASSQEYDTDTQYF.

The chain recombines TRBV28 with TRBJ1-1; the match to TRBD1 covers 9 bases. With 6 bases clipped from V and 5 bases from J, the junction kept 7 bases outside the gene matches. The germline CDR1 and CDR2 sequences are MDHEN and SYDVKM. The CDR3 is 14 amino acids. The CDR3 loop reads CASRHRGRGTEAFF. CDR3 DNA: TGTGCCAGCAGACACAGGGGGCGGGGGACTGAAGCTTTCTTT.

This clone was seen only once. This sequence joins TRBV21-1 and TRBJ1-1. TRBV21-1 is a recognized pseudogene. The CDR3 length is 15 residues. The CDR3 sequence: CASNQPHGWDTEAFF. In nucleotides, the CDR3 is TGTGCCAGCAACCAACCCCATGGATGGGACACTGAAGCTTTCTTT.